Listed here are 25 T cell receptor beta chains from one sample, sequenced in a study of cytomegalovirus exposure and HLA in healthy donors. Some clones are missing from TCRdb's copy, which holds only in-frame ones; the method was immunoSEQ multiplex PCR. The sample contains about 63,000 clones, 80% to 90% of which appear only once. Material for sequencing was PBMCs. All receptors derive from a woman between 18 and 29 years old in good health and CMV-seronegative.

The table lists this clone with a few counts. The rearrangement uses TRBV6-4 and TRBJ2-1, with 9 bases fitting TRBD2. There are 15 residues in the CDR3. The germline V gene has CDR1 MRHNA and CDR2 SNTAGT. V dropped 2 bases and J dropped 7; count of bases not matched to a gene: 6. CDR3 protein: CASSDGLSGSNEQFF. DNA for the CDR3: TGTGCCAGCAGTGACGGCCTTAGCGGGAGTAATGAGCAGTTCTTC.

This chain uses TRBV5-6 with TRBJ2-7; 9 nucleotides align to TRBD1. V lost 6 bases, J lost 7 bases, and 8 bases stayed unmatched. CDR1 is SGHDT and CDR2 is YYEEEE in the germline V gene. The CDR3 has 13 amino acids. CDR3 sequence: CASNTGGLGEQYF. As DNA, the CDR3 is TGTGCCAGCAACACAGGGGGCTTGGGAGAGCAGTACTTC. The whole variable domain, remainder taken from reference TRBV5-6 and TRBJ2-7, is DAGVTQSPTHLIKTRGQQVTLRCSPKSGHDTVSWYQQALGQGPQFIFQYYEEEERQRGNFPDRFSGHQFPNYSSELNVNALLLGDSALYLCASNTGGLGEQYFGPGTRLTVT.

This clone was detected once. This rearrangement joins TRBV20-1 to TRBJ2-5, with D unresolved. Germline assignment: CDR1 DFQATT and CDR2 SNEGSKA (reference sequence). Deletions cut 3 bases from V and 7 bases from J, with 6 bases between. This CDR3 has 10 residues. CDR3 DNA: TGCAGTGCTAGCTTCTTGACCCAGTACTTC. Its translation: CSASFLTQYF.

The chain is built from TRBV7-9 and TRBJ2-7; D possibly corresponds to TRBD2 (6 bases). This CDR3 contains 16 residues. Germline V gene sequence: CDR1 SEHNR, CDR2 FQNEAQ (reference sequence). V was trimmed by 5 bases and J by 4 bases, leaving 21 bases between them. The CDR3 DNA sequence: TGTGCCAGCAGCCTACACGGGGCAGAGGAGGGGTACGAGCAGTACTTC. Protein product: CASSLHGAEEGYEQYF.

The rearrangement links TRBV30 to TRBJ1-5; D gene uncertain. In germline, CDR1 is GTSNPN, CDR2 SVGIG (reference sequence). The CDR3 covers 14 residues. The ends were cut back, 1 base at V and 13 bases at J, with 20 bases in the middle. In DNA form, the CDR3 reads TGTGCCTGGAGTGCTGGCCCTAACAGCCTATTACAGCATTTT. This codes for CAWSAGPNSLLQHF.

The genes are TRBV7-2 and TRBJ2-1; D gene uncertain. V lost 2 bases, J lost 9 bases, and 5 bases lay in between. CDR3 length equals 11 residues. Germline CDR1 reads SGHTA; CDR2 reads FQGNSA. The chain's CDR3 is CASSLRSEQFF. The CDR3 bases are TGTGCCAGCAGCTTACGCAGTGAGCAGTTCTTC.

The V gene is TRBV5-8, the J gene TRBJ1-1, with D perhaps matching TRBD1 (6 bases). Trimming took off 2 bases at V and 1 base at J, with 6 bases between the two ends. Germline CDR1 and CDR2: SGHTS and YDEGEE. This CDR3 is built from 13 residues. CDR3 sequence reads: CASSLQGNTEAFF. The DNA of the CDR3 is TGTGCCAGCAGCTTACAGGGGAACACTGAAGCTTTCTTT.

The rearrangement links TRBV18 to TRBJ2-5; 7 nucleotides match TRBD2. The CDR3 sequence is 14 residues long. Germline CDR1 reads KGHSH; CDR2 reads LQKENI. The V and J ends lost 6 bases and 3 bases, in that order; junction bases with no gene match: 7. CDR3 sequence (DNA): TGTGCCAGCTCCCGGGGGGTAGCGGAAGAGACCCAGTACTTC. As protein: CASSRGVAEETQYF.

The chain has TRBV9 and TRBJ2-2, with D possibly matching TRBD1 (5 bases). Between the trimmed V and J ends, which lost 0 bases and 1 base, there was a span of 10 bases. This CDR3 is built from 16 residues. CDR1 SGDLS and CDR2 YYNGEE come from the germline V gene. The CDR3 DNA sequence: TGTGCCAGCAGCGTAGAGGCAGGGAAGAACACCGGGGAGCTGTTTTTT. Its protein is CASSVEAGKNTGELFF.

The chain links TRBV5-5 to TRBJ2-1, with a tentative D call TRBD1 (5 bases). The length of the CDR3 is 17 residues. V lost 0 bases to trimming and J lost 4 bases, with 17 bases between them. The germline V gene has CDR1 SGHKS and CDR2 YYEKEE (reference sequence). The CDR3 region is CASSLGTPDLKYNEQFF. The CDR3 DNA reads TGTGCCAGCAGCTTGGGGACACCCGACCTGAAGTACAATGAGCAGTTCTTC.

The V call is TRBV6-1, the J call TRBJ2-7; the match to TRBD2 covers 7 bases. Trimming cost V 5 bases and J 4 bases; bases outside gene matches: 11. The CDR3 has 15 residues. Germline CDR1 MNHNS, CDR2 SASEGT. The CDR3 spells CASSSRDYTLYEQYF. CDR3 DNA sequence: TGTGCCAGCAGTTCCCGGGACTACACTTTATACGAGCAGTACTTC.

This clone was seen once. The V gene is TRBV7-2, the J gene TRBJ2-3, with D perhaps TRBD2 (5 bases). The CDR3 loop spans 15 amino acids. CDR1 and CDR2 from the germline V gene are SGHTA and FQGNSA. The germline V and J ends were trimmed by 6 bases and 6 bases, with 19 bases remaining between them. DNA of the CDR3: TGTGCCAGCAGTCCCGGACTTGGTTTGTTGGATACGCAGTATTTT. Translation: CASSPGLGLLDTQYF.

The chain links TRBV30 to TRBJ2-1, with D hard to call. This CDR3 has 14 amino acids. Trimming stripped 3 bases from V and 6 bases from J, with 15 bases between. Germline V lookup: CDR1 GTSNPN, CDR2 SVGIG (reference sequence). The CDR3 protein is CAWSAALARNEQFF. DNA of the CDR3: TGTGCCTGGAGCGCGGCCCTTGCTCGCAATGAGCAGTTCTTC. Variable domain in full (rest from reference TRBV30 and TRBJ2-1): SQTIHQWPATLVQPVGSPLSLECTVEGTSNPNLYWYRQAAGRGLQLLFYSVGIGQISSEVPQNLSASRPQDRQFILSSKKLLLSDSGFYLCAWSAALARNEQFFGPGTRLTVL.

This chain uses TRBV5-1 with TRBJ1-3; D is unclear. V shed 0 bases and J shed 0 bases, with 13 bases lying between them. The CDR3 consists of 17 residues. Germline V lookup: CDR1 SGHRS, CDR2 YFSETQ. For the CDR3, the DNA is TGCGCCAGCAGCTTGGAAGCGGGGATGAGCTCTGGAAACACCATATATTTT. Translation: CASSLEAGMSSGNTIYF.

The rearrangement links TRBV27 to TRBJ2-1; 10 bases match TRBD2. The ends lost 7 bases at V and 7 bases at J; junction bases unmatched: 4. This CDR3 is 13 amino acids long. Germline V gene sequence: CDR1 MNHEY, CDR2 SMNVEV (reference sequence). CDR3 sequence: CASKWTSGNEQFF. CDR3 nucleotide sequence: TGTGCCAGCAAATGGACTAGCGGAAATGAGCAGTTCTTC.

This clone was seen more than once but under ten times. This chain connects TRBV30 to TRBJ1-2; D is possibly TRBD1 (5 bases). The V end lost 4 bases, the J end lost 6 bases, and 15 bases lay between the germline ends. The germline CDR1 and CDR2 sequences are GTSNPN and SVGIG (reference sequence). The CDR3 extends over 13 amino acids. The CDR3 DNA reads TGTGCCTGGATCCGGAGGGGAGGGGATGGCTACACCTTC. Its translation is CAWIRRGGDGYTF.

The CDR3 region has the DNA TGTGCCAGCAGCTTAGGGGGCGGCCATAGCAATCAGCCCCAGCATTTT. As protein: CASSLGGGHSNQPQHF. The rearrangement links TRBV11-2 to TRBJ1-5, with D perhaps TRBD1 (5 bases). The CDR3 is 16 amino acids. The V and J ends lost 1 base and 0 bases respectively, with 10 bases between them. Germline CDR1 is SGHAT and CDR2 is FQNNGV.

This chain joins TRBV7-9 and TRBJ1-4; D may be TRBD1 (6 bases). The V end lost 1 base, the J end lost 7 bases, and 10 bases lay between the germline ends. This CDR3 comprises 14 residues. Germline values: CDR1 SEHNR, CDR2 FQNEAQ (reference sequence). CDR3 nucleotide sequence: TGTGCCAGCAGCTTAGAAGGGGGTGTTGAAAAACTGTTTTTT. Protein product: CASSLEGGVEKLFF. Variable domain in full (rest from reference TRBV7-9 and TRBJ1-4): DTGVSQNPRHKITKRGQNVTFRCDPISEHNRLYWYRQTLGQGPEFLTYFQNEAQLEKSRLLSDRFSAERPKGSFSTLEIQRTEQGDSAMYLCASSLEGGVEKLFFGSGTQLSVL.

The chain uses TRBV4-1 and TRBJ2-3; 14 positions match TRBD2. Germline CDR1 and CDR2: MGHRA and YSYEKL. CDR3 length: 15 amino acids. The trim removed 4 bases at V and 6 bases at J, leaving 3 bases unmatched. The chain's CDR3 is CASSPRTSGGDTQYF. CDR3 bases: TGCGCCAGCAGCCCTCGGACTAGCGGGGGGGATACGCAGTATTTT.

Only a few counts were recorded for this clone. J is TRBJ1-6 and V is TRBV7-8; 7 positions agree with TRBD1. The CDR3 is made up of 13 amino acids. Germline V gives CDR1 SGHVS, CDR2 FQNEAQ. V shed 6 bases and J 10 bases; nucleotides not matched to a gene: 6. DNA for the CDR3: TGTGCCAGCAGGGCCGGGACAGCGTCACCCCTCCACTTT. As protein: CASRAGTASPLHF.

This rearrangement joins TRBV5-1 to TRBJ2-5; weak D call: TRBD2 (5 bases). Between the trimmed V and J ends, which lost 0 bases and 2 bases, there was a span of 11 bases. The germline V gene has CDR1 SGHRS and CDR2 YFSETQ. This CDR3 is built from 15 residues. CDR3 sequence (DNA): TGCGCCAGCAGCTTGGGAGCTACTAGACAAGAGACCCAGTACTTC. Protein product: CASSLGATRQETQYF.

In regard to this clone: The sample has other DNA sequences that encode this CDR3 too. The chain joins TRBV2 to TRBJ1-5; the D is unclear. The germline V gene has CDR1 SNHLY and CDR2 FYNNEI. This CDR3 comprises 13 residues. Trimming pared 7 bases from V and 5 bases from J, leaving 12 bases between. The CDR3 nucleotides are TGTGCCAGCATAGAAGGACTTCATCAGCCCCAGCATTTT. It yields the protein CASIEGLHQPQHF.

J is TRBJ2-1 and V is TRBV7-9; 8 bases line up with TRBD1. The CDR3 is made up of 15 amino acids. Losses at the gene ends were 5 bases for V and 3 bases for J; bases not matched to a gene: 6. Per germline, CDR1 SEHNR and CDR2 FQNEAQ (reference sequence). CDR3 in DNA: TGTGCCAGCAGCCCGATCGGACAGGGCTACAATGAGCAGTTCTTC. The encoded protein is CASSPIGQGYNEQFF. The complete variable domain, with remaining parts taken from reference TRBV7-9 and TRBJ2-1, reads DTGVSQNPRHKITKRGQNVTFRCDPISEHNRLYWYRQTLGQGPEFLTYFQNEAQLEKSRLLSDRFSAERPKGSFSTLEIQRTEQGDSAMYLCASSPIGQGYNEQFFGPGTRLTVL.

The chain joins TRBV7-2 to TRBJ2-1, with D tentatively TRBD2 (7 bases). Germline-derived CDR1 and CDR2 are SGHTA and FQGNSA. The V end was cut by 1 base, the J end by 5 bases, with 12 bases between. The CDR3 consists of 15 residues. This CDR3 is CASSLVGGGDNEQFF. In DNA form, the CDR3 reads TGTGCCAGCAGCTTAGTGGGCGGGGGCGACAATGAGCAGTTCTTC.

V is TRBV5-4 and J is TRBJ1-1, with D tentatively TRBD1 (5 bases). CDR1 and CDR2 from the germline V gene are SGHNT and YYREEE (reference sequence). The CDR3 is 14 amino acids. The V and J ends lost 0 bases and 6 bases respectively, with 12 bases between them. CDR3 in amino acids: CASSLVGQGAEAFF. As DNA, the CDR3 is TGTGCCAGCAGCTTGGTTGGGCAGGGCGCTGAAGCTTTCTTT.